This T cell receptor beta chain came from a study of blood T cells in healthy people across ages. Whole-study findings and limits: Percentage of naive T cells showed a strong correlation with TCR beta diversity. Roughly linearly, TCR beta diversity per million T cells fell as age increased.

Worth noting for this clonotype: Its antigen remains unidentified.

Primers used in a second PCR of roughly 6 to 12 cycles were a sample-barcoded 5' primer and a J-beta primer mix. TCRdb used MiXCR to reprocess the 5' RACE reads, holding one entry per CDR3 protein. Here the sample spans 1.8 million or so distinct CDR3 sequences, around 40% being singletons. CDR3 length equals 18 residues. Trimming took off 5 bases at V and 3 bases at J, with 23 bases between the two ends. In germline, CDR1 is SNHLY, CDR2 FYNNEI. With each sample, at least 5 micrograms of total RNA were extracted. The specimen sequenced was blood. The TCR comes from a human donor in good health. The J gene is TRBJ2-1, the V gene TRBV2; D may correspond to TRBD1 or TRBD2 (5 bases each). The chain's CDR3 is CASSKRGRGLQDYNEQFF. For the CDR3, the DNA is TGTGCCAGCAGTAAACGGGGACGGGGTCTTCAGGACTACAATGAGCAGTTCTTC.